A single sample gave rise to the 23 T cell receptor beta chains below, sequenced in a study of type 1 regulatory T cells. TCRdb redid the calling of the reads with MiXCR, one entry per CDR3 protein. This repertoire shows about 24,000 distinct CDR3 sequences, about 45% found once; its top ten account for more than 4%. For these TCRs, the target antigens are not known. Sequencing was carried out using cultured T cells, either the whole culture or a sorted T cell fraction (not recorded which). Receptor source: a human donor in good health.

The CDR3 is CASSINRDPVDIQYF. In DNA form, the CDR3 reads TGTGCCAGTAGTATCAACAGGGACCCAGTGGACATTCAGTACTTC. This chain links TRBV19 with TRBJ2-4, with a weak D call TRBD1 (6 bases). Germline assignment: CDR1 LNHDA and CDR2 SQIVND (reference sequence). This CDR3 spans 15 amino acids. The germline V and J ends were trimmed by 3 bases and 8 bases, with 17 bases remaining between them.

J is TRBJ1-1 and V is TRBV10-3; 7 bases match TRBD1. Germline V lookup: CDR1 ENHRY, CDR2 SYGVKD. The junction had 5 bases not matched to a gene; V was cut back by 6 bases and J by 1 base. The CDR3 has 14 residues. CDR3 DNA sequence: TGTGCCATCAGCGGGACAGCGAGGAACACTGAAGCTTTCTTT. This sequence encodes CAISGTARNTEAFF.

The rearrangement joins TRBV6-6 to TRBJ1-1, with 7 bases fitting TRBD1. The V gene's germline CDR1 is MNHNY and CDR2 SVGAGI (reference sequence). V dropped 6 bases and J dropped 3; count of bases not matched to a gene: 7. The CDR3 contains 14 residues. CDR3 sequence: CASRSRQGDTEAFF. The CDR3 region has the DNA TGTGCCAGCAGGAGTCGACAGGGAGACACTGAAGCTTTCTTT.

This clonotype was counted many times. The chain joins TRBV18 to TRBJ1-4; D not certain. Trimming cost V 3 bases and J 0 bases, with 8 bases left between them. The CDR3 is made up of 15 amino acids. Germline V lookup: CDR1 KGHSH, CDR2 LQKENI. In nucleotides, the CDR3 is TGTGCCAGCTCACCGATGATTTCAACTAATGAAAAACTGTTTTTT. This sequence encodes CASSPMISTNEKLFF.

Here the CDR3 reads CASGQFSGANVLTF. The CDR3 DNA is TGTGCCAGCGGACAGTTCTCTGGGGCCAACGTCCTGACTTTC. The chain recombines TRBV7-2 with TRBJ2-6; D may be TRBD1 (6 bases). V was cut by 8 bases and J by 0 bases, with 8 bases left in between. Germline lookup yields CDR1 SGHTA and CDR2 FQGNSA. This CDR3 has 14 amino acids.

The chain couples TRBV7-9 to TRBJ1-2; D not certain. The germline V gene encodes CDR1 SEHNR and CDR2 FQNEAQ (reference sequence). V was trimmed by 4 bases and J by 8 bases, leaving 8 bases between them. The CDR3 is 11 amino acids. The CDR3 protein is CASSSGGGYTF. Here the CDR3 DNA reads TGTGCCAGCAGCTCGGGTGGAGGCTACACCTTC.

CDR3 DNA: TGTGCCAGCAGCCTTGGGAGGAATGAGCAGTTCTTC. Its protein product is CASSLGRNEQFF. The V gene is TRBV7-2, the J gene TRBJ2-1; the D gene is possibly TRBD2 (6 bases). The CDR3 has 12 residues. CDR1 SGHTA and CDR2 FQGNSA come from the germline V gene. Between the trimmed V and J ends, which lost 5 bases and 7 bases, there was a span of 9 bases.

The rearrangement uses TRBV20-1 and TRBJ1-2, with TRBD1 as a possible D gene (5 bases). The CDR3 totals 14 residues. With 6 bases removed from V and 0 bases from J, the gap between germline ends came to 14 bases. Germline CDR1 is DFQATT and CDR2 is SNEGSKA (reference sequence). The CDR3 bases are TGCAGTGCCCCCGGGACGGAAACTAACTATGGCTACACCTTC. It specifies CSAPGTETNYGYTF.

This clonotype was picked up many times. The chain links TRBV15 to TRBJ1-2; D gene unclear. Germline CDR1 LNHNV, CDR2 YYDKDF (reference sequence). V dropped 0 bases and J dropped 8 bases, with 10 bases sitting between them. CDR3 length: 13 residues. The CDR3 loop is CATSRDLGWGYTF. As DNA, the CDR3 is TGTGCCACCAGCAGAGATCTTGGTTGGGGCTACACCTTC.

Regarding this clonotype: Given a much more abundant clone one base away, this may be a read error. The chain recombines TRBV30 with TRBJ2-2; no clear D. CDR1 and CDR2 from the germline V gene are GTSNPN and SVGIG (reference sequence). V lost 4 bases and J 5 bases, leaving 17 bases between the germline ends. The CDR3 loop spans 15 amino acids. For the CDR3, the DNA is TGTGCCTGGAATGTTCCCCGAGTGCGGACCGGGGAGCTGTTTTTT. Protein sequence: CAWNVPRVRTGELFF.

There are a few counts of this clonotype. This chain links TRBV18 with TRBJ2-2; D possibly corresponds to TRBD1 (5 bases). The CDR3 runs to 16 residues. Trimming removed 0 bases from V and 4 bases from J, with 12 bases in between. The V gene's germline CDR1 is KGHSH and CDR2 LQKENI. CDR3 in amino acids: CASSPPVRVVTGELFF. The CDR3 coding sequence is TGTGCCAGCTCACCACCGGTCAGGGTGGTCACCGGGGAGCTGTTTTTT. The full variable domain, in which reference TRBV18 and TRBJ2-2 provide the parts outside the CDR3, is NAGVMQNPRHLVRRRGQEARLRCSPMKGHSHVYWYRQLPEEGLKFMVYLQKENIIDESGMPKERFSAEFPKEGPSILRIQQVVRGDSAAYFCASSPPVRVVTGELFFGEGSRLTVL.

This rearrangement joins TRBV7-2 to TRBJ2-3, with TRBD2 matching 12 bases. This CDR3 contains 19 residues. With V trimmed by 2 bases and J by 6 bases, 15 bases remained unmatched. Per germline, CDR1 SGHTA and CDR2 FQGNSA. The CDR3 bases are TGTGCCAGCAGCTTATTGGCTAGCGGGGGGGCCGGGGGTGCTGATACGCAGTATTTT. The encoded protein is CASSLLASGGAGGADTQYF.

This clonotype has only a few counts. The J gene is TRBJ2-6, the V gene TRBV6-1, with D possibly being TRBD1 or TRBD2 (5 bases each). V lost 2 bases, J lost 2 bases, and 10 bases lay in between. Germline V gene lookup returns CDR1 MNHNS and CDR2 SASEGT. The CDR3 runs 16 residues. CDR3: CASSEMGVAGANVLTF. As DNA, the CDR3 is TGTGCCAGCAGTGAAATGGGGGTAGCTGGGGCCAACGTCCTGACTTTC.

The chain has TRBV7-2 and TRBJ2-6; D call uncertain. The germline CDR1 and CDR2 sequences are SGHTA and FQGNSA. The CDR3 has 15 amino acids. Trimming cost V 5 bases and J 2 bases, with 10 bases left between them. As DNA, the CDR3 is TGTGCCAGCAGCGGACGATTGACTGGGGCCAACGTCCTGACTTTC. The encoded protein is CASSGRLTGANVLTF. Using reference TRBV7-2 and TRBJ2-6 for the parts outside the CDR3, the full variable domain is GAGVSQSPSNKVTEKGKDVELRCDPISGHTALYWYRQSLGQGLEFLIYFQGNSAPDKSGLPSDRFSAERTGGSVSTLTIQRTQQEDSAVYLCASSGRLTGANVLTFGAGSRLTVL.

This sequence joins TRBV6-7 and TRBJ1-5; D remains unclear. TRBV6-7 carries the ORF label, with uncertain function. This CDR3 spans 12 amino acids. With 6 bases removed from V and 2 bases from J, the gap between germline ends came to 5 bases. CDR3 loop: CASRLGNQPQHF. CDR3 in DNA: TGTGCCAGCAGATTGGGCAATCAGCCCCAGCATTTT.

This chain joins TRBV12-3 or TRBV12-4 and TRBJ2-1; D not resolved. The CDR3 covers 13 residues. V dropped 1 base and J dropped 5 bases, with 6 bases sitting between them. The DNA of the CDR3 is TGTGCCAGCAGTTTAGGTCTCCACAATGAGCAGTTCTTC. This sequence encodes CASSLGLHNEQFF.

By sample share, this clonotype is medium-sized. The V call is TRBV10-1, the J call TRBJ2-1; possibly TRBD2 for D (6 bases). V shed 11 bases and J shed 6 bases, with 20 bases lying between them. This CDR3 is built from 14 residues. Germline assignment: CDR1 WNHNN and CDR2 SYGVQD (reference sequence). This CDR3 reads CARWPGVCSNEQFF. In DNA form, the CDR3 reads TGCGCCCGTTGGCCGGGGGTATGCTCCAATGAGCAGTTCTTC.

In the case of this clonotype: This CDR3 is missing its conserved last phenylalanine or tryptophan, likely due to a read error. This chain joins TRBV4-1 and TRBJ2-1, with D unresolved. There are 16 residues in the CDR3. The V gene lost 4 bases and the J gene lost 7 bases, with 20 bases spanning the gap. Germline CDR1 MGHRA, CDR2 YSYEKL. CDR3 DNA sequence: TGCGCCAGCAGCCCGAGGCTACTACGTAGTGGAAATGAGCAGTTCCTC. This sequence encodes CASSPRLLRSGNEQFL.

This rearrangement joins TRBV7-9 to TRBJ2-1; D uncertain. Looked up from germline, CDR1 is SEHNR and CDR2 is FQNEAQ (reference sequence). Trimming cost V 4 bases and J 8 bases, with 6 bases left between them. CDR3 length: 11 amino acids. DNA for the CDR3: TGTGCCAGCAGCTCCTATTATGAGCAGTTCTTC. It encodes CASSSYYEQFF. The full variable domain, with the rest looked up from reference TRBV7-9 and TRBJ2-1, is DTGVSQNPRHKITKRGQNVTFRCDPISEHNRLYWYRQTLGQGPEFLTYFQNEAQLEKSRLLSDRFSAERPKGSFSTLEIQRTEQGDSAMYLCASSSYYEQFFGPGTRLTVL.

CDR3 DNA: TGTGCCAGCAGTGCCTCCGGGACGGCGCACACTGAAGCTTTCTTT. Translated: CASSASGTAHTEAFF. The rearrangement uses TRBV6-6 and TRBJ1-1; a weak D match, TRBD1 (5 bases). V was clipped by 5 bases and J by 3 bases, with 16 bases between them. This CDR3 region has 15 residues. Per the germline V gene, CDR1 is MNHNY and CDR2 is SVGAGI (reference sequence).

V and J are TRBV7-3 and TRBJ2-3, with 9 positions matching TRBD2. The CDR3 has 17 residues. In germline, CDR1 is SGHTA, CDR2 FQGTGA. After removal of 1 base from V and 3 bases from J, the junction contained 8 bases not matched to a gene. The CDR3 DNA reads TGTGCCAGCAGCTTAAGAGGCGGGGGGGCCGGGACAGATACGCAGTATTTT. Translating it yields CASSLRGGGAGTDTQYF.

The chain combines TRBV18 with TRBJ1-5, with a weak D call TRBD1 (6 bases). The CDR3 has 15 residues. The V and J ends lost 5 bases and 3 bases respectively, with 14 bases between them. Germline assignment: CDR1 KGHSH and CDR2 LQKENI. The CDR3 reads CASSDQGLINQPQHF. The CDR3 DNA reads TGTGCCAGCTCAGATCAGGGGTTGATCAATCAGCCCCAGCATTTT.

This clonotype occurred a few times. The chain is built from TRBV7-6 and TRBJ2-1; 7 positions match TRBD2. V was pared by 5 bases and J by 2 bases, with 6 bases of the junction left unmatched. Germline V gives CDR1 SGHVS, CDR2 FNYEAQ. This CDR3 region has 15 residues. The DNA of the CDR3 is TGTGCCAGCAGCCCCCTTCGGGGGGCCTACAATGAGCAGTTCTTC. Its translation: CASSPLRGAYNEQFF.